The rows below give T cell receptor beta chains drawn from one sample of a study of long-term antiretroviral therapy in people with HIV. The table came from immunoSEQ multiplex PCR; TCRdb's copy has only in-frame clones and leaves some out. The sample includes fewer than 55,000 clones, around 96% seen only once; the top ten take less than 3.5%. The material was unsorted PBMCs, obtained 3.7 years after starting antiretroviral therapy. Every receptor here comes from a woman in her forties or fifties with HIV. Each CDR3 is given with its conserved first and last residue. Each record gives: D gene, J gene, clone size, CDR3 length, V gene, CDR3 DNA, CDR3 protein. The D gene is left open where the match is weak. Rows give clone size only sometimes, using once, few, many, or a class for an expanded clone.

d_call: TRBD2
j_call: TRBJ2-3
clone_size: once
cdr3_length: 16
v_call: TRBV10-3
cdr3_nt: TGTGCCATCAGTGATGGACTAGCGACTAATTTGGATACGCAGTATTTT
cdr3_aa: CAISDGLATNLDTQYF

d_call: .
j_call: TRBJ2-3
clone_size: .
cdr3_length: 16
v_call: TRBV5-1
cdr3_nt: TGCGCCAGCAGCTTGTCGGGGGTCCCTTACACAGATACGCAGTATTTT
cdr3_aa: CASSLSGVPYTDTQYF

d_call: .
j_call: TRBJ2-7
clone_size: .
cdr3_length: 13
v_call: TRBV2
cdr3_nt: TGTGCCAGCAATTTAGATTTCTCCTACGAGCAGTACTTC
cdr3_aa: CASNLDFSYEQYF

d_call: .
j_call: TRBJ2-3
clone_size: once
cdr3_length: 11
v_call: TRBV6-5
cdr3_nt: TGTGCCAGCAGTTACAAAGATACGCAGTATTTT
cdr3_aa: CASSYKDTQYF

d_call: .
j_call: TRBJ2-5
clone_size: .
cdr3_length: 11
v_call: TRBV6-5
cdr3_nt: TGTGCCAGCAGGACCCAAGAGACCCAGTACTTC
cdr3_aa: CASRTQETQYF

d_call: TRBD1
j_call: TRBJ1-2
clone_size: .
cdr3_length: 15
v_call: TRBV5-8
cdr3_nt: TGTGCCAGCAGCTTGGGGCCGGACAGGGTTTATGGCTACACCTTC
cdr3_aa: CASSLGPDRVYGYTF

d_call: .
j_call: TRBJ1-1
clone_size: .
cdr3_length: 14
v_call: TRBV19
cdr3_nt: TGTGCCAGTAGTAATCGCGCGGTTGTCACTGAAGCTTTCTTT
cdr3_aa: CASSNRAVVTEAFF

d_call: TRBD1
j_call: TRBJ1-4
clone_size: .
cdr3_length: 15
v_call: TRBV9
cdr3_nt: TGTGCCAGCAGCGTAGAGGGACAGAGTAATGAAAAACTGTTTTTT
cdr3_aa: CASSVEGQSNEKLFF

d_call: TRBD2
j_call: TRBJ2-1
clone_size: .
cdr3_length: 17
v_call: TRBV4-3
cdr3_nt: TGCGCCAGCAGCCAAGACGTCGTAGCGGGGGGGCAGGGTGAGCAGTTCTTC
cdr3_aa: CASSQDVVAGGQGEQFF

d_call: .
j_call: TRBJ2-2
clone_size: .
cdr3_length: 15
v_call: TRBV7-3
cdr3_nt: TGTGCCAGCAGCTTGCGGGCAGGGAACACCGGGGAGCTGTTTTTT
cdr3_aa: CASSLRAGNTGELFF

d_call: .
j_call: TRBJ2-1
clone_size: .
cdr3_length: 13
v_call: TRBV7-8
cdr3_nt: TGTGCCAGCAGCTTAGCCAGCGTGAATGAGCAGTTCTTC
cdr3_aa: CASSLASVNEQFF

d_call: TRBD2
j_call: TRBJ2-2
clone_size: .
cdr3_length: 15
v_call: TRBV19
cdr3_nt: TGTGCCAGTGCCCGGACTAGCGCGAACACCGGGGAGCTGTTTTTT
cdr3_aa: CASARTSANTGELFF

d_call: .
j_call: TRBJ2-6
clone_size: .
cdr3_length: 16
v_call: TRBV7-6
cdr3_nt: TGTGCCAGCAGCCGAGAAAGCAGACAGGGGGCCAACGTCCTGACTTTC
cdr3_aa: CASSRESRQGANVLTF

d_call: .
j_call: TRBJ1-6
clone_size: .
cdr3_length: 14
v_call: TRBV10-3
cdr3_nt: TGTGCCATCAGTGAGCTGGAGAATAATTCACCCCTCCACTTT
cdr3_aa: CAISELENNSPLHF

d_call: .
j_call: TRBJ2-2
clone_size: .
cdr3_length: 16
v_call: TRBV5-1
cdr3_nt: TGCGCCAGCAGCTTGGCGTCGGGGATTTCGGCCGGGGAGCTGTTTTTT
cdr3_aa: CASSLASGISAGELFF

d_call: .
j_call: TRBJ1-2
clone_size: .
cdr3_length: 14
v_call: TRBV5-4
cdr3_nt: TGTGCCAGCAGCTTGGCCGAAGGGGGGTATGGCTACACCTTC
cdr3_aa: CASSLAEGGYGYTF

d_call: .
j_call: TRBJ2-2
clone_size: once
cdr3_length: 16
v_call: TRBV5-1
cdr3_nt: TGCGCCAGCAGCAAAACCGGGACCCCGAACACCGGGGAGCTGTTTTTT
cdr3_aa: CASSKTGTPNTGELFF

d_call: .
j_call: TRBJ1-1
clone_size: .
cdr3_length: 14
v_call: TRBV2
cdr3_nt: TGTGCCAGCAGTGGAAAGGCTATGAACACTGAAGCTTTCTTT
cdr3_aa: CASSGKAMNTEAFF

d_call: .
j_call: TRBJ2-3
clone_size: once
cdr3_length: 14
v_call: TRBV7-8
cdr3_nt: TGTGCCAGCAGCTTGGGGGCGCGAAGGGATACGCAGTATTTT
cdr3_aa: CASSLGARRDTQYF

d_call: .
j_call: TRBJ1-4
clone_size: .
cdr3_length: 14
v_call: TRBV19
cdr3_nt: TGTGCCAGTAGTAGCGGGACCCCTAATGAAAAACTGTTTTTT
cdr3_aa: CASSSGTPNEKLFF

d_call: .
j_call: TRBJ2-7
clone_size: .
cdr3_length: 15
v_call: TRBV11-2
cdr3_nt: TGTGCCAGCAGCACCCAAGCGGCGCTCGCCTACGAGCAGTACTTC
cdr3_aa: CASSTQAALAYEQYF

d_call: .
j_call: TRBJ1-3
clone_size: .
cdr3_length: 13
v_call: TRBV7-9
cdr3_nt: TGTGCCAGCAGCTTGGCAGGGGGAAACACCATATATTTT
cdr3_aa: CASSLAGGNTIYF

d_call: .
j_call: TRBJ2-6
clone_size: few
cdr3_length: 17
v_call: TRBV12-5
cdr3_nt: TGTGCTAGTGCCGAGGACAGTTCCGCCTCTGGGGCCAACGTCCTGACTTTC
cdr3_aa: CASAEDSSASGANVLTF

d_call: .
j_call: TRBJ1-1
clone_size: .
cdr3_length: 15
v_call: TRBV18
cdr3_nt: TGTGCCAGCTCACCAGGCGTGGGGGGAAACACTGAAGCTTTCTTT
cdr3_aa: CASSPGVGGNTEAFF

d_call: .
j_call: TRBJ2-3
clone_size: .
cdr3_length: 16
v_call: TRBV18
cdr3_nt: TGTGCCAGCTCACCCTCCGAGGCCCGAGTCACAGATACGCAGTATTTT
cdr3_aa: CASSPSEARVTDTQYF

d_call: .
j_call: TRBJ2-7
clone_size: .
cdr3_length: 15
v_call: TRBV6-5
cdr3_nt: TGTGCCAGCAGTTACCTAGGAACAGAACTCTACGAGCAGTACTTC
cdr3_aa: CASSYLGTELYEQYF

d_call: TRBD1
j_call: TRBJ1-5
clone_size: .
cdr3_length: 16
v_call: TRBV12-5
cdr3_nt: TGTGCTAGTGGTTTGTATAGACAGGGTCGTCGTCAGCCCCAGCATTTT
cdr3_aa: CASGLYRQGRRQPQHF

d_call: TRBD2
j_call: TRBJ2-3
clone_size: .
cdr3_length: 21
v_call: TRBV4-1
cdr3_nt: TGCGCCAGCAGCCAGCCCCCCCCGAAACTAGCGGGGGGGCCCAGCACAGATACGCAGTATTTT
cdr3_aa: CASSQPPPKLAGGPSTDTQYF

d_call: .
j_call: TRBJ2-5
clone_size: once
cdr3_length: 16
v_call: TRBV2
cdr3_nt: TGTGCCAGCAGTGATAAGAGACTCTGGCTGGCAGAGACCCAGTACTTC
cdr3_aa: CASSDKRLWLAETQYF

d_call: .
j_call: TRBJ1-1
clone_size: once
cdr3_length: 13
v_call: TRBV6-5
cdr3_nt: TGTGCCAGCAGTGCAGGACCGAGCACTGAAGCTTTCTTT
cdr3_aa: CASSAGPSTEAFF

d_call: .
j_call: TRBJ2-1
clone_size: .
cdr3_length: 13
v_call: TRBV2
cdr3_nt: TGTGCCAGCAAGGTGTTCACGGGGTTTGAGCAGTTCTTC
cdr3_aa: CASKVFTGFEQFF

d_call: .
j_call: TRBJ1-6
clone_size: .
cdr3_length: 17
v_call: TRBV14
cdr3_nt: TGTGCCAGCAGCCAAGATCTCGAAATCCAGGGAGGCTCACCCCTCCACTTT
cdr3_aa: CASSQDLEIQGGSPLHF

d_call: .
j_call: TRBJ1-5
clone_size: .
cdr3_length: 13
v_call: TRBV6-1
cdr3_nt: TGTGCCAGCAGTCTACAGGGATATCAGCCCCAGCATTTT
cdr3_aa: CASSLQGYQPQHF

d_call: .
j_call: TRBJ1-1
clone_size: .
cdr3_length: 14
v_call: TRBV19
cdr3_nt: TGTGCCAGTAGTCCGAATCCCGGAACAGTTGAAGCTTTCTTT
cdr3_aa: CASSPNPGTVEAFF

d_call: TRBD1
j_call: TRBJ1-1
clone_size: .
cdr3_length: 14
v_call: TRBV7-8
cdr3_nt: TGTGCCAGCAGCTTAGGGACAGGGCTCACTGAAGCTTTCTTT
cdr3_aa: CASSLGTGLTEAFF

d_call: .
j_call: TRBJ1-6
clone_size: once
cdr3_length: 15
v_call: TRBV30
cdr3_nt: TGTGCCTGGAACCAAGTTGGAGGGTTCCCTTCACCCCTCCACTTT
cdr3_aa: CAWNQVGGFPSPLHF

d_call: .
j_call: TRBJ1-5
clone_size: .
cdr3_length: 16
v_call: TRBV6-4
cdr3_nt: TGTGCCAGCAATTCCCACAGCCGATATAGCAATCAGCCCCAGCATTTT
cdr3_aa: CASNSHSRYSNQPQHF

d_call: .
j_call: TRBJ2-1
clone_size: .
cdr3_length: 13
v_call: TRBV6-5
cdr3_nt: TGTGCCAGCAGCCCACGAGGCGAGAGTGAGCAGTTCTTC
cdr3_aa: CASSPRGESEQFF

d_call: .
j_call: TRBJ2-5
clone_size: .
cdr3_length: 14
v_call: TRBV12-5
cdr3_nt: TGTGCTAGTGCCGTTTTGGGGGGCAAGGGGACCCAGTACTTC
cdr3_aa: CASAVLGGKGTQYF

d_call: TRBD1
j_call: TRBJ1-6
clone_size: once
cdr3_length: 12
v_call: TRBV30
cdr3_nt: TGTGCCTGGGCCGGGACAGGTTCACCCCTCCACTTT
cdr3_aa: CAWAGTGSPLHF

d_call: .
j_call: TRBJ2-7
clone_size: .
cdr3_length: 14
v_call: TRBV7-2
cdr3_nt: TGTGCCAGCAGCTTAGGGCCCGGGTCCTACGAGCAGTACTTC
cdr3_aa: CASSLGPGSYEQYF

d_call: TRBD1
j_call: TRBJ2-1
clone_size: .
cdr3_length: 14
v_call: TRBV30
cdr3_nt: TGTGCCTGGAGTGTAGGGACAGGGGTCAATGAGCAGTTCTTC
cdr3_aa: CAWSVGTGVNEQFF

d_call: TRBD1
j_call: TRBJ1-2
clone_size: .
cdr3_length: 21
v_call: TRBV7-3
cdr3_nt: TGTGCCAGCAGCCCCGACGCAAGGGGGGGGACAGGGGGAGTTGGGAACTATGGCTACACCTTC
cdr3_aa: CASSPDARGGTGGVGNYGYTF

d_call: .
j_call: TRBJ2-7
clone_size: .
cdr3_length: 13
v_call: TRBV14
cdr3_nt: TGTGCCAGCAGCCGTGTTACCCTGGGGGAGCAGTACTTC
cdr3_aa: CASSRVTLGEQYF

d_call: TRBD1
j_call: TRBJ2-7
clone_size: .
cdr3_length: 16
v_call: TRBV11-2
cdr3_nt: TGTGCCAGCAGCATCAACCCGATTGGACAGGCGGGCGAGCAGTACTTC
cdr3_aa: CASSINPIGQAGEQYF

d_call: TRBD2
j_call: TRBJ2-7
clone_size: .
cdr3_length: 16
v_call: TRBV7-9
cdr3_nt: TGTGCCAGCAGCTTAGCCGGGGGGGCAAACTCCTACGAGCAGTACTTC
cdr3_aa: CASSLAGGANSYEQYF

d_call: TRBD1
j_call: TRBJ2-2
clone_size: .
cdr3_length: 16
v_call: TRBV7-2
cdr3_nt: TGTGCCAGCAGCGATCGACAGGGGGGAATTGCCGGGGAGCTGTTTTTT
cdr3_aa: CASSDRQGGIAGELFF

d_call: .
j_call: TRBJ2-3
clone_size: .
cdr3_length: 14
v_call: TRBV7-2
cdr3_nt: TGTGCCAGCAGCTACAAGGTCTCTACAGATACGCAGTATTTT
cdr3_aa: CASSYKVSTDTQYF

d_call: .
j_call: TRBJ1-2
clone_size: .
cdr3_length: 13
v_call: TRBV2
cdr3_nt: TGTGCCAGCAGTGAGAGGCGGAACTATGGCTACACCTTC
cdr3_aa: CASSERRNYGYTF

d_call: TRBD2
j_call: TRBJ2-7
clone_size: .
cdr3_length: 15
v_call: TRBV4-1
cdr3_nt: TGCGCCAGCAGCCCCGTAGCGGGGGTCTCCTACGAGCAGTACTTC
cdr3_aa: CASSPVAGVSYEQYF